One T cell receptor beta chain is described in this entry. Its antigen is as yet unknown. The record originates from a study of cytomegalovirus exposure and HLA in healthy donors. The V end was cut by 4 bases, the J end by 0 bases, with 10 bases between. CDR3 length equals 14 residues. CDR1 is SNHLY and CDR2 is FYNNEI in the germline V gene. It was with 60 Vbeta and 13 Jbeta primers that the PCR ran. Data came from immunoSEQ multiplex PCR; TCRdb stores just in-frame clones and leaves some out. The sample records about 83,000 clones, just under 75% being singletons. Study-wide results and caveats: A later analysis found TCR association rates differed by HLA locus, highest for DRB1 and lowest for HLA-C. Follow-up analysis later connected one missense variant in DCLRE1C with trimming of TCR beta V- and J-genes. A later analysis by the authors found several of the most significant clusters apparently linked to common viral pathogens.

The source of this sequence is a man aged 55-75 years in good health and CMV-seronegative. The gene calls are TRBV2 and TRBJ2-7, with a weak D call TRBD2 (5 bases). The material sequenced was PBMCs. This CDR3 is CASSVEGSSYEQYF. CDR3 coding DNA: TGTGCCAGCAGTGTCGAAGGGAGCTCCTACGAGCAGTACTTC. Based on the CDR3 plus reference TRBV2 and TRBJ2-7, the full variable domain is EPEVTQTPSHQVTQMGQEVILRCVPISNHLYFYWYRQILGQKVEFLVSFYNNEISEKSEIFDDQFSVERPDGSNFTLKIRSTKLEDSAMYFCASSVEGSSYEQYFGPGTRLTVT.